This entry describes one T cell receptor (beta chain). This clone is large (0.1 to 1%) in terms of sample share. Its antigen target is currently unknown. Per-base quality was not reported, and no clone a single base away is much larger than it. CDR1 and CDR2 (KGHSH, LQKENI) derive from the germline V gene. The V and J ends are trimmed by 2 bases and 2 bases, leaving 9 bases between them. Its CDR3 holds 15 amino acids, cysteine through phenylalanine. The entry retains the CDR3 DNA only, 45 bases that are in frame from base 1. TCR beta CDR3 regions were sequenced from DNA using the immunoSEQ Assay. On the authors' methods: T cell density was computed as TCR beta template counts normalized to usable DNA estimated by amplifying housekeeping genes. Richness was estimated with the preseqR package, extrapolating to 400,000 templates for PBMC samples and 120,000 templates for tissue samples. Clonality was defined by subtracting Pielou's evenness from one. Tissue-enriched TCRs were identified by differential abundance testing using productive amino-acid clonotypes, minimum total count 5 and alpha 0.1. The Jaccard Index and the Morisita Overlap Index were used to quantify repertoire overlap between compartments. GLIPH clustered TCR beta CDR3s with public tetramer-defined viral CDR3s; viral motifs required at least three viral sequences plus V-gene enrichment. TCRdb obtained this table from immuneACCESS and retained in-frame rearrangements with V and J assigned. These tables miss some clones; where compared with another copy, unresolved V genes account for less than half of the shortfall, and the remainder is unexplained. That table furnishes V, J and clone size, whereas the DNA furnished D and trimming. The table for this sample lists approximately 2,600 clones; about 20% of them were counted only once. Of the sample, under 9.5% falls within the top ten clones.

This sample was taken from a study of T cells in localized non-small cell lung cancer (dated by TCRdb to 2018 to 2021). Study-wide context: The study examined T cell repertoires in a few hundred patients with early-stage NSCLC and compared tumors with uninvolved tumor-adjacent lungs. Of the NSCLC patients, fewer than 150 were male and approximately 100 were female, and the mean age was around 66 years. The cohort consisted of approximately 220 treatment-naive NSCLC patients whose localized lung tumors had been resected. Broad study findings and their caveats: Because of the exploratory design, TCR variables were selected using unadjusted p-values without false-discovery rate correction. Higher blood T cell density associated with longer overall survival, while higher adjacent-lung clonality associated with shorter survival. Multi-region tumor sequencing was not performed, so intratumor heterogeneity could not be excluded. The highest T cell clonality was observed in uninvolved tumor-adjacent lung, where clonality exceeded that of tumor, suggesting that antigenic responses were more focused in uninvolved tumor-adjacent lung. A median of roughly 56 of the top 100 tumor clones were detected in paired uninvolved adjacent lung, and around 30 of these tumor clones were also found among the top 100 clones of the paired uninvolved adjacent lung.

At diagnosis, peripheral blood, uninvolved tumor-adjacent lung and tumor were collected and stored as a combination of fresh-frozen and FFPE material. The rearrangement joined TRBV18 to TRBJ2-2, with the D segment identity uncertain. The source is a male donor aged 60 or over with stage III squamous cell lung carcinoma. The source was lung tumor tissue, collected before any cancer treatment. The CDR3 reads CASSPESLNTGELFF. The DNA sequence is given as TGTGCCAGCTCACCAGAGTCCCTCAACACCGGGGAGCTGTTTTTT.